This TCR beta chain was captured by sequencing in a study of HIV-infected patients and healthy controls (dated by TCRdb to 2013 to 2014). For this clonotype: Its antigen remains undetermined. A much larger clone differs by one base, so this may be a read error.

Per the germline V gene, KGHSH is the CDR1 and LQKENI is the CDR2. Counted from cysteine to phenylalanine, this CDR3 has 15 amino acids. The entry retains the CDR3 DNA only, 45 bases that are in frame from base 1. V loses 6 bases of germline sequence and J loses 3 bases, and the interval between the two ends is 15 bases. The library was prepared using 5' RACE. The sequencer listed for this sample is Illumina MiSeq. TCRdb trimmed public reads at Q25 via fastp, called clones via MiXCR and kept in-frame beta chains. Identical CDR3 protein sequences are pooled into one entry, listed with their most common genes and DNA. Within this sample are about 67,000 distinct CDR3 sequences, with 16% of them counted one time only. Jointly, the top ten make up under 6.5% of the sample.

The clonotype originates from a human donor in good health. The sequenced material came from CD4+ T cells from blood. The V and J genes are TRBV18 and TRBJ1-3; TRBD1 is perhaps the D gene, given 5 matching bases. The DNA sequence is as follows: TGTGCCAGCTCCCCTCGGACACAACATGGAAACACCATATATTTT. It codes for CASSPRTQHGNTIYF.